This T cell receptor (beta chain) is drawn from a study of blood T cell repertoires in COVID-19. Here immunoSEQ multiplex PCR was the method, and the copy in TCRdb shows in-frame clones only, minus some. In the table there are 150,000 to 200,000 clones, around 80% of which are singletons. Germline CDR1 LNHDA, CDR2 SQIVND (reference sequence). V dropped 5 bases and J dropped 0 bases, with 14 bases sitting between them. The CDR3 is made up of 16 amino acids. Sequenced material: peripheral blood. The chain combines TRBV19 with TRBJ1-5; D perhaps matches TRBD1 (6 bases). The origin of this receptor is a woman aged 60-75 years with COVID-19, enrolled during active disease. CDR3 nucleotide sequence: TGTGCCAGTAGTTCATACAGGGAATATAGCAATCAGCCCCAGCATTTT. Protein product: CASSSYREYSNQPQHF.